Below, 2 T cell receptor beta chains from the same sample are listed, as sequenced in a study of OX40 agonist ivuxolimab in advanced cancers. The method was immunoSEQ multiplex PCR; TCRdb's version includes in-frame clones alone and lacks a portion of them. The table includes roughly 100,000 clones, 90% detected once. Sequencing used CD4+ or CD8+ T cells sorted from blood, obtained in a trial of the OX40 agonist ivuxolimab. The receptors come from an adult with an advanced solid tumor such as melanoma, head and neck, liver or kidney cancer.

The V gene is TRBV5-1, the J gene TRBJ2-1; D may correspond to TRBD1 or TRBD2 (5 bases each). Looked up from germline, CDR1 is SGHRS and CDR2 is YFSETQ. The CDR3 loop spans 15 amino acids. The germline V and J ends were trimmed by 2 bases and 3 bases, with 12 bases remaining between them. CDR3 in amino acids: CASSFEGQGYNEQFF. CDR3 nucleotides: TGCGCCAGCAGCTTTGAGGGGCAGGGCTACAATGAGCAGTTCTTC.

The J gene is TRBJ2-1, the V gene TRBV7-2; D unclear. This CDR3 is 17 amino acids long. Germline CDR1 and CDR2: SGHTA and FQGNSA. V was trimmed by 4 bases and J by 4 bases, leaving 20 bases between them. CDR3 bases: TGTGCCAGCAGCTCAGGCGGATCTCAAGACCATTACAATGAGCAGTTCTTC. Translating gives CASSSGGSQDHYNEQFF.